This T cell receptor (beta chain) was recovered during a study of CD8 T cells in ankylosing spondylitis. Study-level findings and limits: Peripheral blood held disease-linked clones only at relatively low frequency, and these were CD8+. According to the report, clones linked to the disease were significantly enriched in matched synovial fluid samples taken from ankylosing spondylitis patients. Blood of patients with ankylosing spondylitis appeared to be characterized by a TCR beta motif of eight highly homologous variants. A subset of motif variants has previously been described in the synovial fluid and blood of reactive arthritis.

As for this clonotype: Its specificity is unknown.

By quantitative 5'-RACE with molecular barcodes, the TCR beta libraries were made. Each CDR3 protein is one row after TCRdb ran MiXCR on the 5' RACE reads. The sample lists about 390,000 distinct CDR3 sequences, approximately 20% seen once, with around 16% in the top ten. The TCR comes from a male donor with ankylosing spondylitis. The sample comprised blood, either unsorted or a sorted T cell fraction (not recorded which).

CDR3 loop: CASSRSRTTNNEQFF. DNA of the CDR3: TGTGCCAGCTCACGATCCCGGACGACCAACAATGAGCAGTTCTTC. This chain joins TRBV18 and TRBJ2-1, with D uncertain. The ends were cut back, 4 bases at V and 5 bases at J, with 15 bases in the middle. This CDR3 has 15 amino acids. The germline V gene encodes CDR1 KGHSH and CDR2 LQKENI. Full variable domain (remainder filled in from reference TRBV18 and TRBJ2-1): NAGVMQNPRHLVRRRGQEARLRCSPMKGHSHVYWYRQLPEEGLKFMVYLQKENIIDESGMPKERFSAEFPKEGPSILRIQQVVRGDSAAYFCASSRSRTTNNEQFFGPGTRLTVL.